This T cell receptor beta chain was retrieved from a study of technical replicates of blood from several donors. With 5 bases removed from V and 6 bases from J, the gap between germline ends came to 16 bases. CDR1 is SEHNR and CDR2 is FQNEAQ in the germline V gene (reference sequence). This CDR3 region has 14 residues. Using immunoSEQ multiplex PCR, the repertoire was profiled, and TCRdb retains in-frame clones only, with some absent. The sample yields tens of thousands of clones, about nine tenths seen once. The rearrangement links TRBV7-9 to TRBJ1-2; D is ambiguous. Sequences were obtained from T cells isolated from PBMCs. The sequence came from a human donor in good health. Some clones in this sample may be carry-over from other donors' samples. The CDR3 is CASSPLGRQDGYTF. For the CDR3, the DNA is TGTGCCAGCAGCCCCCTGGGTCGACAAGATGGCTACACCTTC.